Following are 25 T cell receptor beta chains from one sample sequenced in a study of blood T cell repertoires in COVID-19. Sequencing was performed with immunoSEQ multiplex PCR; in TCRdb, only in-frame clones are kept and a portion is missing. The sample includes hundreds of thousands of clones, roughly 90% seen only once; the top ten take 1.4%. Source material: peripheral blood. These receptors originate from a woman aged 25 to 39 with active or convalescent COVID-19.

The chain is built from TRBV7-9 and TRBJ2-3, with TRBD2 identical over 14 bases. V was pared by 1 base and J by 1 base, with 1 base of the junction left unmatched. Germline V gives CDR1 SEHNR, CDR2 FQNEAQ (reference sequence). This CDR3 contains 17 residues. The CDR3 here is CASSLVGLAGGTDTQYF. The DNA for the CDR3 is TGTGCCAGCAGCTTAGTGGGACTAGCGGGAGGCACAGATACGCAGTATTTT.

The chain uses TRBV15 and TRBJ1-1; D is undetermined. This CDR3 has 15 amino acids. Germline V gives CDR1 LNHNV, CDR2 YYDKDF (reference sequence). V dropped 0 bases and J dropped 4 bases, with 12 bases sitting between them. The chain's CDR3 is CATSRDRGVGTEAFF. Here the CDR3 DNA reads TGTGCCACCAGCAGAGATCGCGGGGTCGGCACTGAAGCTTTCTTT.

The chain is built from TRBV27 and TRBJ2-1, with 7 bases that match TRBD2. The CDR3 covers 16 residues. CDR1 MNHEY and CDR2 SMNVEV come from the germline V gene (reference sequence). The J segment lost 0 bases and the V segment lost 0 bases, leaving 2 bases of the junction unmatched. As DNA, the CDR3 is TGTGCCAGCAGTTTATCGGGGGGGAGCTCCTACAATGAGCAGTTCTTC. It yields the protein CASSLSGGSSYNEQFF.

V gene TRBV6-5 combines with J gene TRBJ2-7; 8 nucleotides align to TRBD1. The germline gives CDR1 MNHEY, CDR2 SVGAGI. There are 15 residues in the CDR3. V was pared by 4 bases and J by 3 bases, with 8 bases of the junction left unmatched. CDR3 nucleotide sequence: TGTGCCAGCAGTTTTTGGTCAGGACAGGGCTACGAGCAGTACTTC. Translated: CASSFWSGQGYEQYF.

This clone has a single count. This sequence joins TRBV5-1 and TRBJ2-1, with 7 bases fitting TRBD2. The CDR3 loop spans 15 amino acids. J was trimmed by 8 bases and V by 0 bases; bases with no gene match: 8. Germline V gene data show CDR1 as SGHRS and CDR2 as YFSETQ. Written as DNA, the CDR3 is TGCGCCAGCAGCTTGGCTTTAGCGGGCCTTGATGAGCAGTTCTTC. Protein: CASSLALAGLDEQFF.

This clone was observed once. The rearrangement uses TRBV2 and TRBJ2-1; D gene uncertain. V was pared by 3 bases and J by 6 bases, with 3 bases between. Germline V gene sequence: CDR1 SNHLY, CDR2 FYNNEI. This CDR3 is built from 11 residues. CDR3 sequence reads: CASSERNEQFF. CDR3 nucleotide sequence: TGTGCCAGCAGTGAGCGCAATGAGCAGTTCTTC.

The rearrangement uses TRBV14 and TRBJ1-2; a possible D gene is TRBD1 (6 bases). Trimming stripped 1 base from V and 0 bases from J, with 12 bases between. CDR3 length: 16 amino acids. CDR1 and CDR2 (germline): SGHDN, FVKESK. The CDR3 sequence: CASSQAGGLANYGYTF. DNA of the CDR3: TGTGCCAGCAGCCAAGCGGGGGGGCTAGCTAACTATGGCTACACCTTC.

CDR3 amino acids: CASSSTGTGGTDTQYF. In nucleotides, the CDR3 is TGCGCCAGCAGCTCAACCGGGACAGGGGGCACAGATACGCAGTATTTT. The chain couples TRBV5-1 to TRBJ2-3; 10 positions agree with TRBD1. The CDR3 runs 16 residues. Germline CDR1 SGHRS, CDR2 YFSETQ. The ends lost 3 bases at V and 1 base at J; junction bases unmatched: 5.

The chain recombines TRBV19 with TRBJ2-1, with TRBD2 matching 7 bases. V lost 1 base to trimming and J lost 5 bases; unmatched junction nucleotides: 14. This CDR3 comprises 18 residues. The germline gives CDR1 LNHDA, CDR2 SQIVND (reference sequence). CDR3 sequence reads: CASSIVPEGTINNNEQFF. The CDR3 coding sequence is TGTGCCAGTAGTATAGTTCCTGAGGGGACTATCAATAACAATGAGCAGTTCTTC.

Here the CDR3 DNA reads TGTGCCAGCAGCCGTGGGACAGGGGCTTCACCCCTCCACTTT. It is translated as CASSRGTGASPLHF. The chain is built from TRBV7-2 and TRBJ1-6; 10 positions match TRBD1. The germline gives CDR1 SGHTA, CDR2 FQGNSA. The CDR3 runs to 14 residues. J lost 9 bases, V lost 5 bases, and 4 bases had no gene match.

Here the CDR3 DNA reads TGTGCCACCAGAGCAAGCCGGGACACACACACTGAAGCTTTCTTT. It specifies CATRASRDTHTEAFF. This rearrangement joins TRBV15 to TRBJ1-1, with D possibly matching TRBD1 (6 bases). This CDR3 region has 15 residues. Germline V gene sequence: CDR1 LNHNV, CDR2 YYDKDF (reference sequence). Between the trimmed V and J ends, which lost 6 bases and 3 bases, there was a span of 17 bases.

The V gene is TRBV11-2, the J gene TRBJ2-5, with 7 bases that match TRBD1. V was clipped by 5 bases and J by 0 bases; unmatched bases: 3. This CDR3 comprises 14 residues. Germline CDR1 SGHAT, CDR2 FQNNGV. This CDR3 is CASSKGQYQETQYF. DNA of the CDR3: TGTGCCAGCAGCAAGGGACAGTACCAAGAGACCCAGTACTTC.

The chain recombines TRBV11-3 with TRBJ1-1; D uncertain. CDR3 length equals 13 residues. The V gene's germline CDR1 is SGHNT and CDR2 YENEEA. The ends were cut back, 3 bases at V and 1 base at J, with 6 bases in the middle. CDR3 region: CASSFGKNTEAFF. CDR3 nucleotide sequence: TGTGCCAGCAGCTTCGGGAAGAACACTGAAGCTTTCTTT.

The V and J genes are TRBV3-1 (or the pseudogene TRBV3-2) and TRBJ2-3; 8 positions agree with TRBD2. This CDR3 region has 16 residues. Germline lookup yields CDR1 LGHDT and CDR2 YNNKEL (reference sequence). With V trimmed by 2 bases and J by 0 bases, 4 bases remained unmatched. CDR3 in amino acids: CASSQLTSVSTDTQYF. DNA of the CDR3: TGTGCCAGCAGCCAATTGACTAGCGTAAGCACAGATACGCAGTATTTT.

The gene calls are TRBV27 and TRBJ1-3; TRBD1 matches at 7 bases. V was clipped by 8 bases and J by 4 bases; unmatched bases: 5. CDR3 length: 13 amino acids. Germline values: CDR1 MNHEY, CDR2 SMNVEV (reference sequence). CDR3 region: CASRQGGGNTIYF. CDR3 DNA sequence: TGTGCCAGCCGACAGGGCGGAGGAAACACCATATATTTT.

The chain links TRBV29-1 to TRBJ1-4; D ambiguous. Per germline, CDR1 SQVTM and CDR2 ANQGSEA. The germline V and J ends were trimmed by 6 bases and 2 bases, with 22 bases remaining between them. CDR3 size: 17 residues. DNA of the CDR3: TGCAGCGTACTAAGAGTGGGGAGTTTTGCGACTAATGAAAAACTGTTTTTT. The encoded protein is CSVLRVGSFATNEKLFF.

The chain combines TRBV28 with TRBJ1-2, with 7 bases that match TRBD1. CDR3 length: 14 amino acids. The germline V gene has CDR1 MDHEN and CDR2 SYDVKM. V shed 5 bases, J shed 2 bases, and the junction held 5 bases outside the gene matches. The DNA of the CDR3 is TGTGCCAGCAGTCTGACAGGGCCCAACTATGGCTACACCTTC. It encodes CASSLTGPNYGYTF.

This CDR3 reads CASSWTSGAYNEQFF. CDR3 DNA: TGTGCCAGCAGTTGGACTAGCGGGGCATACAATGAGCAGTTCTTC. The chain has TRBV2 and TRBJ2-1; 12 nucleotides agree with TRBD2. Germline lookup yields CDR1 SNHLY and CDR2 FYNNEI. V lost 5 bases to trimming and J lost 4 bases; unmatched junction nucleotides: 3. The length of the CDR3 is 15 residues.

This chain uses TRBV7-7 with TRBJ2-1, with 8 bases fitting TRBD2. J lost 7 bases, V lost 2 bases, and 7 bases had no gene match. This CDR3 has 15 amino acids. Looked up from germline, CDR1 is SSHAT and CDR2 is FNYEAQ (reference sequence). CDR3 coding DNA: TGTGCCAGCAGCTTAATGGAAGCGGGAGTTAATGAGCAGTTCTTC. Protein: CASSLMEAGVNEQFF.

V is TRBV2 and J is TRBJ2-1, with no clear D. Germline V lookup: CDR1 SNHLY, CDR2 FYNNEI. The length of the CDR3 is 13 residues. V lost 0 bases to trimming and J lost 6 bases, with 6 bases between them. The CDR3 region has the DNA TGTGCCAGCAGTGAAGCAAGCTTCAATGAGCAGTTCTTC. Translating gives CASSEASFNEQFF.

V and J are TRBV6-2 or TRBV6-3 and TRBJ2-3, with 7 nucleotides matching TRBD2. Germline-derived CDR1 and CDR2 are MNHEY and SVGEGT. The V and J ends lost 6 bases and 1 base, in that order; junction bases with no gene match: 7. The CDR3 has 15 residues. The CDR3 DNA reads TGTGCCAGCAGCTCCCTGGCGGGAGGCACAGATACGCAGTATTTT. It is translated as CASSSLAGGTDTQYF.

In DNA, the CDR3 is TGCAGCGCCCCAGGTACCTTAGAGCAGTTCTTC. It specifies CSAPGTLEQFF. The chain uses TRBV29-1 and TRBJ2-1; no clear D gene. Trimming cost V 7 bases and J 10 bases, with 14 bases left between them. The CDR3 loop spans 11 amino acids. Per the germline V gene, CDR1 is SQVTM and CDR2 is ANQGSEA.

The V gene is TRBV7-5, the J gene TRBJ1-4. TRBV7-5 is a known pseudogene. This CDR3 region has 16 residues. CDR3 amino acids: CVRSLKRAGGNEKLFF. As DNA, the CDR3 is TGTGTCAGAAGCTTAAAAAGGGCGGGAGGTAATGAAAAACTGTTTTTT.

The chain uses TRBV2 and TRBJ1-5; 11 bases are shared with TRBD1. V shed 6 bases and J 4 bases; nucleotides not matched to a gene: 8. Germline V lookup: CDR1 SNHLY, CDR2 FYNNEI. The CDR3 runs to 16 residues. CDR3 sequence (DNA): TGTGCCAGCAGGGGACAGGGGGTTGAGGCAAATCAGCCCCAGCATTTT. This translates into CASRGQGVEANQPQHF.

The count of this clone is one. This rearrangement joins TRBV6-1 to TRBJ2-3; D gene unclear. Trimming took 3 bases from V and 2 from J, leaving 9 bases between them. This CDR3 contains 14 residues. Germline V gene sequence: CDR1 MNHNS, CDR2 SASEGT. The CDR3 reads CASSEGRATDTQYF. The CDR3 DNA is TGTGCCAGCAGTGAGGGCAGAGCCACAGATACGCAGTATTTT.